This T cell receptor beta chain was profiled in a study of blood T cell repertoires in COVID-19. About the study: In each case, the material was cDNA or gDNA derived from T cells, B-cell-depleted T cells, or PBMCs.

Germline V gene lookup returns CDR1 LGHDT and CDR2 YNNKEL (reference sequence). The CDR3 length is 14 residues. Trimming took off 1 base at V and 8 bases at J, with 11 bases between the two ends. Assay: immunoSEQ multiplex PCR; the TCRdb copy retains only in-frame clones and omits some. The sample yields roughly 250,000 clones, approximately 87% seen once. The genes are TRBV3-1 (or the pseudogene TRBV3-2) and TRBJ2-2, with D maybe TRBD2 (5 bases). The sequencing sample was made of peripheral blood. This TCR was recovered from a human donor in a cohort sampled during active COVID-19. DNA for the CDR3: TGTGCCAGCAGCCAAGGGCTTACGGGGGGGGAGCTGTTTTTT. Its translation: CASSQGLTGGELFF.